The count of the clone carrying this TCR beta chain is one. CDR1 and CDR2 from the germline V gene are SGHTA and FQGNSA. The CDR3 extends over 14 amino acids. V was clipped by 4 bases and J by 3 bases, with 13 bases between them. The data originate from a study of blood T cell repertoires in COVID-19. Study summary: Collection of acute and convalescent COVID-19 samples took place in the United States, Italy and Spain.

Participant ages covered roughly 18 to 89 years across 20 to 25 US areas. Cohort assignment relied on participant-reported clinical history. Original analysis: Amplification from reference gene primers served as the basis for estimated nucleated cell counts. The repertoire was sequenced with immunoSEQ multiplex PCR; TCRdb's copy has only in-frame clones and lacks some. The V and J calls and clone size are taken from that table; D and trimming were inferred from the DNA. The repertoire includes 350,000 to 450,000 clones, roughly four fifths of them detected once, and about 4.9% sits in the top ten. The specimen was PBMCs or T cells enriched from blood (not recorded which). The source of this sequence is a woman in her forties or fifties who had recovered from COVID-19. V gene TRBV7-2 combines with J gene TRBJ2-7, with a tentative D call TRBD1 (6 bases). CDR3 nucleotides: TGTGCCAGCAGCTCCCAAGGGGGAGACTACGAGCAGTACTTC. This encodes CASSSQGGDYEQYF.